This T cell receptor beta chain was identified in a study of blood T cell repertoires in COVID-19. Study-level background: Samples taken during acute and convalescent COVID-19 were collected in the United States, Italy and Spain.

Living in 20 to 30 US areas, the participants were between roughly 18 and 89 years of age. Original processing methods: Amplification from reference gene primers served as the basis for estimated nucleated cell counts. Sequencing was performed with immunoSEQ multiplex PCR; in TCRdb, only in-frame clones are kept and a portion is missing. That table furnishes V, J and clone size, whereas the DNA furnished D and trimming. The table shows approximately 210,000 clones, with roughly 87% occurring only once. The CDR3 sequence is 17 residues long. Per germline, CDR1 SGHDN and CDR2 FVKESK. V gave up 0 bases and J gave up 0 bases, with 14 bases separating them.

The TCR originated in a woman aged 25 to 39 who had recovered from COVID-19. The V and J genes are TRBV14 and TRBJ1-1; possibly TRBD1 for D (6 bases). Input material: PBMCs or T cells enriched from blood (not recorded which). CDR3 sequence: CASSQEWGGHLNTEAFF. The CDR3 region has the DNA TGTGCCAGCAGCCAAGAATGGGGGGGACATCTGAACACTGAAGCTTTCTTT.